The 32 T cell receptor beta chains presented below share a single source sample, sequenced in a study of T cell responses to AZD1222 COVID-19 vaccine. Sequencing was performed with immunoSEQ multiplex PCR; in TCRdb, only in-frame clones are kept and a portion is missing. This sample has some 160,000 clones, with approximately 88% found just once. The material sequenced was peripheral blood, taken 28 days after the second AZD1222 dose. The source of these receptors is an adult who received the AZD1222 COVID-19 vaccine.

There are a few counts of this clone. V usage is TRBV7-2 and J usage is TRBJ2-3; no clear D gene. Per the germline V gene, CDR1 is SGHTA and CDR2 is FQGNSA. The CDR3 has 13 residues. V dropped 5 bases and J dropped 4 bases, with 10 bases sitting between them. CDR3 sequence: CASSQSYSDTQYF. As DNA, the CDR3 is TGTGCCAGCAGCCAAAGTTATTCAGATACGCAGTATTTT. The full variable domain, in which reference TRBV7-2 and TRBJ2-3 provide the parts outside the CDR3, is GAGVSQSPSNKVTEKGKDVELRCDPISGHTALYWYRQSLGQGLEFLIYFQGNSAPDKSGLPSDRFSAERTGGSVSTLTIQRTQQEDSAVYLCASSQSYSDTQYFGPGTRLTVL.

The chain couples TRBV11-2 to TRBJ1-2, with TRBD1 matching over 7 bases. The ends lost 5 bases at V and 2 bases at J; junction bases unmatched: 11. The CDR3 contains 16 residues. CDR1 SGHAT and CDR2 FQNNGV come from the germline V gene. CDR3 loop: CASSLGGTTGNYGYTF. The CDR3 DNA reads TGTGCCAGCAGCCTAGGGGGGACGACAGGGAACTATGGCTACACCTTC. Supplemented by reference TRBV11-2 and TRBJ1-2, the full variable domain reads EAGVAQSPRYKIIEKRQSVAFWCNPISGHATLYWYQQILGQGPKLLIQFQNNGVVDDSQLPKDRFSAERLKGVDSTLKIQPAKLEDSAVYLCASSLGGTTGNYGYTFGSGTRLTVV.

This chain connects TRBV2 to TRBJ2-2, with 9 bases aligning to TRBD1. The ends lost 8 bases at V and 6 bases at J; junction bases unmatched: 7. The CDR3 runs 14 residues. Germline V gives CDR1 SNHLY, CDR2 FYNNEI. This CDR3 reads CASGRDREAGELFF. The CDR3 DNA reads as TGTGCCAGCGGGCGGGACAGGGAGGCCGGGGAGCTGTTTTTT.

This chain links TRBV28 with TRBJ1-6; tentative D call: TRBD1 (5 bases). From germline, CDR1 is MDHEN and CDR2 SYDVKM. Trimming took off 5 bases at V and 14 bases at J, with 22 bases between the two ends. This CDR3 contains 15 residues. The CDR3 region has the DNA TGTGCCAGCAGTCAAACGACCAGGGCGGTCGGGGCCCTCCACTTT. This encodes CASSQTTRAVGALHF.

This clone was observed a few times. The chain has TRBV20-1 and TRBJ2-7; D may be TRBD2 (6 bases). The length of the CDR3 is 15 residues. The V end lost 3 bases, the J end lost 1 base, and 16 bases lay between the germline ends. The germline gives CDR1 DFQATT, CDR2 SNEGSKA (reference sequence). The CDR3 DNA reads as TGCAGTGCTAGTTATCGGGGAGCGGGTTCCTACGAGCAGTACTTC. This codes for CSASYRGAGSYEQYF.

This chain uses TRBV29-1 with TRBJ1-2; no firm D call. V shed 3 bases and J shed 8 bases, with 10 bases lying between them. From germline, CDR1 is SQVTM and CDR2 ANQGSEA. The CDR3 extends over 11 amino acids. The CDR3 loop is CSVEYSGGYTF. The CDR3 DNA is TGCAGCGTTGAGTACTCGGGAGGCTACACCTTC.

The chain combines TRBV5-1 with TRBJ2-1; D not resolved. V lost 4 bases and J lost 1, with 12 bases in between. The CDR3 is 15 residues long. From germline, CDR1 is SGHRS and CDR2 YFSETQ. The CDR3 loop reads CASSRTVSSYNEQFF. CDR3 coding DNA: TGCGCCAGCAGCCGGACCGTTTCGTCCTACAATGAGCAGTTCTTC.

J is TRBJ1-2 and V is TRBV29-1, with D maybe TRBD1 (5 bases). The CDR3 loop spans 14 amino acids. Trimming cost V 4 bases and J 3 bases, with 15 bases left between them. Germline CDR1 SQVTM, CDR2 ANQGSEA. The CDR3 DNA follows: TGCAGCGTTGTGCAGGGTGGTATTGACTATGGCTACACCTTC. Amino acids: CSVVQGGIDYGYTF.

This chain links TRBV11-2 with TRBJ1-6; D is uncertain. This CDR3 contains 13 residues. Trimming left V 7 bases short and J 6 bases short, with 10 bases between. The germline V gene encodes CDR1 SGHAT and CDR2 FQNNGV. Written as DNA, the CDR3 is TGTGCCAGCACAGGAGCACCTAATTCACCCCTCCACTTT. It codes for CASTGAPNSPLHF.

This chain uses TRBV7-9 with TRBJ2-2; TRBD1 matches at 10 bases. Germline CDR1 is SEHNR and CDR2 is FQNEAQ (reference sequence). Trimming cost V 7 bases and J 5 bases; bases outside gene matches: 13. The CDR3 is 17 amino acids. CDR3 sequence: CASNQHPGTGATGELFF. The CDR3 DNA reads as TGTGCCAGCAACCAACACCCGGGGACAGGGGCGACCGGGGAGCTGTTTTTT.

The V and J genes are TRBV19 and TRBJ1-5; TRBD1 is a possible D gene (5 bases). CDR3 length: 15 amino acids. Germline loops: CDR1 LNHDA, CDR2 SQIVND (reference sequence). Trimming pared 5 bases from V and 2 bases from J, leaving 13 bases between. As DNA, the CDR3 is TGTGCCAGTAGTGATGTCGGGGGAGGCAATCAGCCCCAGCATTTT. Its translation: CASSDVGGGNQPQHF.

This chain connects TRBV30 to TRBJ2-6; D not certain. Trimming took 3 bases from V and 1 from J, leaving 10 bases between them. CDR1 is GTSNPN, CDR2 SVGIG, per germline (reference sequence). CDR3 length equals 15 residues. The CDR3 nucleotides are TGTGCCTGGAGGGCGCTAGGTTCTGGGGCCAACGTCCTGACTTTC. Protein: CAWRALGSGANVLTF.

A single count supports this clone. The chain combines TRBV2 with TRBJ1-1; 8 bases align to TRBD1. Germline V gene data show CDR1 as SNHLY and CDR2 as FYNNEI. The CDR3 is 15 amino acids. After removal of 6 bases from V and 4 bases from J, the junction contained 10 bases not matched to a gene. CDR3 sequence reads: CASRYTQGARTEAFF. CDR3 DNA: TGTGCCAGCAGGTACACCCAGGGGGCTCGCACTGAAGCTTTCTTT.

The chain has TRBV29-1 and TRBJ2-1; either TRBD1 or TRBD2 may fit D (5 bases each). The CDR3 contains 15 residues. Germline V gene data show CDR1 as SQVTM and CDR2 as ANQGSEA. The germline V and J ends were trimmed by 0 bases and 0 bases, with 9 bases remaining between them. CDR3 residues: CSVEDSGTSYNEQFF. Here the CDR3 DNA reads TGCAGCGTTGAAGATTCCGGGACCTCCTACAATGAGCAGTTCTTC.

The rearrangement uses TRBV5-8 and TRBJ1-5, with D uncertain. V dropped 1 base and J dropped 3 bases, with 14 bases sitting between them. Germline V CDR1 and CDR2: SGHTS, YDEGEE. CDR3 size: 16 residues. CDR3 in DNA: TGTGCCAGCAGCTTGTTTGTCCCACCTCTCAATCAGCCCCAGCATTTT. It encodes CASSLFVPPLNQPQHF.

CDR3 sequence: CASSTTFRGNYNSPLHF. CDR3 nucleotide sequence: TGTGCCAGTAGTACCACCTTCCGAGGAAACTATAATTCACCCCTCCACTTT. This chain links TRBV19 with TRBJ1-6; D unclear. The germline gives CDR1 LNHDA, CDR2 SQIVND (reference sequence). V was cut by 4 bases and J by 3 bases, with 16 bases left in between. CDR3 size: 17 residues.

The CDR3 coding sequence is TGTGCCAGTAGGGTCACGGTATGGTTGAATGAGCAGTTCTTC. Its protein is CASRVTVWLNEQFF. This chain connects TRBV19 to TRBJ2-1; D uncertain. This CDR3 region has 14 residues. The V end lost 6 bases, the J end lost 7 bases, and 16 bases lay between the germline ends. CDR1 LNHDA and CDR2 SQIVND come from the germline V gene (reference sequence).

The chain has TRBV5-1 and TRBJ2-5; D ambiguous. V was cut by 0 bases and J by 4 bases, with 7 bases left in between. The CDR3 has 13 amino acids. From germline, CDR1 is SGHRS and CDR2 YFSETQ. The CDR3 loop reads CASSLGTRETQYF. The CDR3 bases are TGCGCCAGCAGCTTGGGCACCAGAGAGACCCAGTACTTC.

The rearrangement joins TRBV2 to TRBJ1-2; D remains unclear. V was pared by 2 bases and J by 8 bases, with 12 bases between. Per the germline V gene, CDR1 is SNHLY and CDR2 is FYNNEI. The CDR3 is 13 residues long. The CDR3 region has the DNA TGTGCCAGCAGTGAACGGGCCTTCGGGGGCTACACCTTC. Residues: CASSERAFGGYTF.

J is TRBJ1-2 and V is TRBV18; no clear D. V lost 3 bases and J lost 4, with 9 bases in between. Germline V gene sequence: CDR1 KGHSH, CDR2 LQKENI. The CDR3 length is 13 residues. The chain's CDR3 is CASSPDGSYGYTF. The CDR3 DNA sequence: TGTGCCAGCTCACCGGACGGCTCCTATGGCTACACCTTC.

V gene TRBV7-9 combines with J gene TRBJ1-1; maybe TRBD1 (5 bases). This CDR3 is built from 13 residues. Germline V gives CDR1 SEHNR, CDR2 FQNEAQ (reference sequence). Trimming left V 2 bases short and J 5 bases short, with 9 bases between. CDR3: CASSLTGGTEAFF. CDR3 coding DNA: TGTGCCAGCAGCTTAACGGGGGGAACTGAAGCTTTCTTT.

The table lists this clone with a count of one. V gene TRBV7-7 combines with J gene TRBJ1-3; weak D call: TRBD1 (5 bases). The CDR3 has 17 residues. Germline CDR1 is SSHAT and CDR2 is FNYEAQ (reference sequence). Trimming left V 6 bases short and J 0 bases short, with 18 bases between. CDR3 sequence: CASRRQTNKISGNTIYF. The CDR3, as DNA: TGTGCCAGCAGGAGACAGACGAACAAAATCTCTGGAAACACCATATATTTT.

The chain employs TRBV3-1 (or the pseudogene TRBV3-2) and TRBJ1-5; D call uncertain. Deletions cut 0 bases from V and 15 bases from J, with 12 bases between. CDR3 length equals 12 residues. Germline CDR1 reads LGHDT; CDR2 reads YNNKEL (reference sequence). CDR3 sequence: CASSQDRAAPHF. In DNA form, the CDR3 reads TGTGCCAGCAGCCAAGACAGAGCAGCCCCGCATTTT.

This chain connects TRBV11-3 to TRBJ2-2, with no clear D. Germline loops: CDR1 SGHNT, CDR2 YENEEA. Trimming removed 1 base at V and 6 bases at J, with 6 bases between. The CDR3 is 13 amino acids. For the CDR3, the DNA is TGTGCCAGCAGCTTAGTGGGGTCCGGGGAGCTGTTTTTT. Its translation: CASSLVGSGELFF. The full variable domain, with the rest looked up from reference TRBV11-3 and TRBJ2-2, is EAGVVQSPRYKIIEKKQPVAFWCNPISGHNTLYWYLQNLGQGPELLIRYENEEAVDDSQLPKDRFSAERLKGVDSTLKIQPAELGDSAVYLCASSLVGSGELFFGEGSRLTVL.

About this clone itself: This sample includes further DNA sequences coding for the same CDR3. For the CDR3, the DNA is TGTGCCAGCAGCCGTGACAGGGGTAATTCACCCCTCCACTTT. Encoded protein: CASSRDRGNSPLHF. The chain recombines TRBV14 with TRBJ1-6; 8 positions match TRBD1. In germline, CDR1 is SGHDN, CDR2 FVKESK. The CDR3 length is 14 residues. The J segment lost 6 bases and the V segment lost 4 bases, leaving 2 bases of the junction unmatched.

This chain uses TRBV4-1 with TRBJ2-5; TRBD2 agrees at 13 bases. CDR1 and CDR2 from the germline V gene are MGHRA and YSYEKL. The trim removed 4 bases at V and 5 bases at J, leaving 16 bases unmatched. The CDR3 runs to 19 residues. This chain's CDR3 is CASSPLWTSGGPFEETQYF. CDR3 sequence (DNA): TGCGCCAGCAGCCCGCTATGGACTAGCGGGGGCCCCTTTGAGGAGACCCAGTACTTC.

V gene TRBV9 combines with J gene TRBJ2-7; tentatively, D is TRBD1 (6 bases). The CDR3 covers 15 residues. V lost 4 bases and J 5 bases, leaving 19 bases between the germline ends. Germline V gene data show CDR1 as SGDLS and CDR2 as YYNGEE. The CDR3 DNA sequence: TGTGCCAGCAGCCCCCGGACAGCATCTCCTAACGAGCAGTACTTC. It codes for CASSPRTASPNEQYF.

This chain joins TRBV6-2 or TRBV6-3 and TRBJ1-2; 9 bases match TRBD1. This CDR3 comprises 16 residues. V lost 6 bases and J lost 6; bases outside the gene matches: 14. Germline-derived CDR1 and CDR2 are MNHEY and SVGEGT. CDR3 bases: TGTGCCAGCAGCCCCTGGACCGGGACAGGGAGCAATGGCTACACCTTC. This gives the protein CASSPWTGTGSNGYTF.

The count of this clone is one. The CDR3 DNA reads TGTGCCAGCAGCCTACAGGGAGACACTGAAGCTTTCTTT. Its translation is CASSLQGDTEAFF. The gene calls are TRBV11-2 and TRBJ1-1; TRBD1 is a possible D gene (6 bases). The CDR3 totals 13 residues. The V and J ends lost 5 bases and 3 bases respectively, with 10 bases between them. The germline CDR1 and CDR2 sequences are SGHAT and FQNNGV.

J is TRBJ1-2 and V is TRBV5-3; 8 nucleotides line up with TRBD1. TRBV5-3 is filed as an ORF, its function uncertain. This CDR3 contains 12 residues. Trimming removed 1 base from V and 13 bases from J; junction bases left unmatched: 6. The CDR3 loop is CARSLFPGGRTF. CDR3 coding DNA: TGTGCCAGAAGCTTGTTTCCAGGGGGCCGCACCTTC.

V and J are TRBV10-2 and TRBJ2-7; TRBD1 matches 7 bases. The CDR3 covers 15 residues. CDR1 and CDR2 from the germline V gene are WSHSY and SAAADI. With V trimmed by 3 bases and J by 0 bases, 5 bases remained unmatched. The CDR3 sequence is CASSDLTGFSYEQYF. CDR3 DNA: TGCGCCAGCAGTGACTTGACAGGGTTCTCCTACGAGCAGTACTTC.

This rearrangement joins TRBV2 to TRBJ2-7; D call uncertain. The CDR3 is 13 residues long. CDR1 and CDR2 from the germline V gene are SNHLY and FYNNEI. V was trimmed by 6 bases and J by 2 bases, leaving 11 bases between them. In nucleotides, the CDR3 is TGTGCCAGCAGGAGGACGGGTACCTACGAGCAGTACTTC. The encoded protein is CASRRTGTYEQYF.